This T cell receptor (beta chain) stems from a study of neurological immune-mediated disorders. This clonotype was recorded at least ten times. Each CDR3 protein is one row after TCRdb ran MiXCR on the 5' RACE reads. In the table there are under 60,000 distinct CDR3 sequences, approximately 10% of which are singletons. Germline CDR1 and CDR2: DFQATT and SNEGSKA (reference sequence). CDR3 length equals 12 residues. V dropped 3 bases and J dropped 6 bases, with 8 bases sitting between them. The sequenced sample was PBMCs. This chain connects TRBV20-1 to TRBJ2-2; no clear D. This receptor was taken from a woman in her 40s with HTLV-1-associated myelopathy (HAM/TSP). CDR3 coding DNA: TGCAGTGCTAGTTTTAAAGCCGGGGAGCTGTTTTTT. Its protein is CSASFKAGELFF.